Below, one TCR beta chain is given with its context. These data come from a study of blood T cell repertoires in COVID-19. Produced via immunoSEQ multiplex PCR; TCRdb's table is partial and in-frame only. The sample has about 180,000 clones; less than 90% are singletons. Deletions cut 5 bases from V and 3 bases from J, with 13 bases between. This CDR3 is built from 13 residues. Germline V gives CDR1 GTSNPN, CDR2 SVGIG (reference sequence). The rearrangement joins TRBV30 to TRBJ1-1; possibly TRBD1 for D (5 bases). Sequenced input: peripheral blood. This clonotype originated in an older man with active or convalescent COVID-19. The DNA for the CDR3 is TGTGCCTGGCGGACATTCAGGGACACTGAAGCTTTCTTT. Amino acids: CAWRTFRDTEAFF.